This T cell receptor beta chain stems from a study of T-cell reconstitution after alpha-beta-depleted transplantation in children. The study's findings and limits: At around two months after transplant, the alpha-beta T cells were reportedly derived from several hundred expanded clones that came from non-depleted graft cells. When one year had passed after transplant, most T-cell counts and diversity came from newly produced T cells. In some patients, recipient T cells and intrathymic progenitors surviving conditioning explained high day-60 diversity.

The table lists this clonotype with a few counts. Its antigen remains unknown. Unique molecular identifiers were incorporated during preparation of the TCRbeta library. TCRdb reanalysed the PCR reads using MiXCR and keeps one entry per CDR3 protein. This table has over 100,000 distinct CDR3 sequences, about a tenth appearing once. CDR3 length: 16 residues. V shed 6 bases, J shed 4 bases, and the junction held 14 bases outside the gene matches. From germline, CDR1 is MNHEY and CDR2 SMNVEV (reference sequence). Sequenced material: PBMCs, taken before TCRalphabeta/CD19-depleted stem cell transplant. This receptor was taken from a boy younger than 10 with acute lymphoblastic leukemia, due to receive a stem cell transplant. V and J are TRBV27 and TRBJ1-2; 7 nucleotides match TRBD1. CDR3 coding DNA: TGTGCCAGCAGCTCCGGACAGGCGTCTGGGGGCTATGGCTACACCTTC. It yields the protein CASSSGQASGGYGYTF.